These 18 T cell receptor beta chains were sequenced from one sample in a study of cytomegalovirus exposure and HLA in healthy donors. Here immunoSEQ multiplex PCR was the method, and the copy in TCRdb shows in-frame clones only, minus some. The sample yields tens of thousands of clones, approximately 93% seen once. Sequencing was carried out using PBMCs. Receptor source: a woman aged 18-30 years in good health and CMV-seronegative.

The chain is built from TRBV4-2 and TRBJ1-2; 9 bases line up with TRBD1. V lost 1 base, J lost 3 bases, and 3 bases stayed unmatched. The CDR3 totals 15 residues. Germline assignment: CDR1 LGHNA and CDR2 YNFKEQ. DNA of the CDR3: TGTGCCAGCAGCCAAGGGAGGACAGGGGACTATGGCTACACCTTC. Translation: CASSQGRTGDYGYTF.

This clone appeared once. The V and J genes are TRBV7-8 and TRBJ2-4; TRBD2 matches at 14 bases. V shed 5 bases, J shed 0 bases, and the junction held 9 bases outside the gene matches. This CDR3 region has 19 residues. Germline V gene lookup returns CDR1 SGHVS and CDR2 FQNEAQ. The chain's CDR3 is CASSPRLAGGPLAKNIQYF. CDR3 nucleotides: TGTGCCAGCAGCCCCCGACTAGCGGGAGGGCCCCTAGCCAAAAACATTCAGTACTTC.

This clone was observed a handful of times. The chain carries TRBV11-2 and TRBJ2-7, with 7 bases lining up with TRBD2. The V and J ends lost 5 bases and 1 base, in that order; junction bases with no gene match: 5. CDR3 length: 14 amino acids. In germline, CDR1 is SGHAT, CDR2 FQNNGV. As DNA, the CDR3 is TGTGCCAGCAGCCCGTCACTAGCGTCCTACGAGCAGTACTTC. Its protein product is CASSPSLASYEQYF.

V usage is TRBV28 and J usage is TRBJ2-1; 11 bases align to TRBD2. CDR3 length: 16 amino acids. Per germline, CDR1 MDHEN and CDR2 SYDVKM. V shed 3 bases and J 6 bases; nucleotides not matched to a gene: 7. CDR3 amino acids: CASSFRLAGKGNEQFF. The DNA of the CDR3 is TGTGCCAGCAGTTTCCGACTAGCGGGAAAGGGCAATGAGCAGTTCTTC.

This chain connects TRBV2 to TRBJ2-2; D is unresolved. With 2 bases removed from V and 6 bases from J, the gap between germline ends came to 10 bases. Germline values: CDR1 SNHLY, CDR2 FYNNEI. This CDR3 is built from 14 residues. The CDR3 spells CASSEQVGSGELFF. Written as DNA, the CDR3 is TGTGCCAGCAGTGAACAGGTCGGATCCGGGGAGCTGTTTTTT.

The CDR3 loop is CASSSRQGYDNEKLFF. In nucleotides, the CDR3 is TGTGCCAGCAGCTCTCGACAGGGCTACGATAATGAAAAACTGTTTTTT. V usage is TRBV11-2 and J usage is TRBJ1-4; 7 nucleotides line up with TRBD1. The V gene end was trimmed by 4 bases and the J gene end by 4 bases; junction bases not matched to a gene: 9. Germline CDR1 reads SGHAT; CDR2 reads FQNNGV. The CDR3 consists of 16 residues.

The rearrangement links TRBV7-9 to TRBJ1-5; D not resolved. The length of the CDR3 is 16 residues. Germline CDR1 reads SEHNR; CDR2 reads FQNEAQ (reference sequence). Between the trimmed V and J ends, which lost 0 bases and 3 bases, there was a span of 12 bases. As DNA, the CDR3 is TGTGCCAGCAGCTTAGCGAGCAACAGTGACAATCAGCCCCAGCATTTT. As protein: CASSLASNSDNQPQHF.

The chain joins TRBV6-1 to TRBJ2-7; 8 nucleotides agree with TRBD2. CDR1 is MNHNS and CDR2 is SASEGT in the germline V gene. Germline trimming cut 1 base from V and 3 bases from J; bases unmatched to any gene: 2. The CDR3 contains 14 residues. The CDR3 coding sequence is TGTGCCAGCAGTGAAGGGGCGGGAGGCTACGAGCAGTACTTC. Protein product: CASSEGAGGYEQYF.

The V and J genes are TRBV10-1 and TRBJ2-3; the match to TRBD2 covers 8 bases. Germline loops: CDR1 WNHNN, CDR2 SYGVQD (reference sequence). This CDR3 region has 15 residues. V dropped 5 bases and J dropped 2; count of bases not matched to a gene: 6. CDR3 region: CASSSGTSHTDTQYF. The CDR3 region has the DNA TGCGCCAGCAGTTCTGGGACTAGTCACACAGATACGCAGTATTTT.

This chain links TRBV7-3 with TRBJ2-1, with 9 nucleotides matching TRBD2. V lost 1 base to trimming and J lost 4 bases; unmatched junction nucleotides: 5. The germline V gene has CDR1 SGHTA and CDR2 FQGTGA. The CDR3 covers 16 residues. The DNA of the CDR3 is TGTGCCAGCAGCTTAATCGGGACTAGCAGATACAATGAGCAGTTCTTC. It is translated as CASSLIGTSRYNEQFF.

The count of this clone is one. CDR3 amino acids: CASRNRGIKEKLFF. The DNA of the CDR3 is TGTGCCAGCAGAAACAGGGGAATCAAGGAAAAACTGTTTTTT. The J gene is TRBJ1-4, the V gene TRBV11-2; 7 bases align to TRBD1. This CDR3 spans 14 amino acids. Germline V gives CDR1 SGHAT, CDR2 FQNNGV. V was pared by 6 bases and J by 8 bases, with 9 bases of the junction left unmatched.

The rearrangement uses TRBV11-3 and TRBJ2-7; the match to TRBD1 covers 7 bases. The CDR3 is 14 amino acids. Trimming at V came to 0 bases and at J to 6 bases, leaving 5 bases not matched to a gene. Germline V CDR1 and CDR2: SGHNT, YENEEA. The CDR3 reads CASSLDRTGLEQYF. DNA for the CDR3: TGTGCCAGCAGCTTAGATCGGACAGGTCTCGAGCAGTACTTC.

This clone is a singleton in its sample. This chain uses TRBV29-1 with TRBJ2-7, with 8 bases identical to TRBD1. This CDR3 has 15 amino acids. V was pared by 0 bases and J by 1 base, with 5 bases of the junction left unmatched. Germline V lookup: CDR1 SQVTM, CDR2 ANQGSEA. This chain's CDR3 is CSVEDLQGESYEQYF. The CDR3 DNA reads TGCAGCGTTGAAGATCTACAGGGGGAATCCTACGAGCAGTACTTC.

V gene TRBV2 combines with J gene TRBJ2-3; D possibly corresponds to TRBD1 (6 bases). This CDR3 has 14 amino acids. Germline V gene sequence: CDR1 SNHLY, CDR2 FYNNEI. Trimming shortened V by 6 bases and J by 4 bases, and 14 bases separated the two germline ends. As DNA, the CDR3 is TGTGCCAGCAGACAGGGAGAGGGGGCAGATACGCAGTATTTT. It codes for CASRQGEGADTQYF. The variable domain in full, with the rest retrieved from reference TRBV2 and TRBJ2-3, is EPEVTQTPSHQVTQMGQEVILRCVPISNHLYFYWYRQILGQKVEFLVSFYNNEISEKSEIFDDQFSVERPDGSNFTLKIRSTKLEDSAMYFCASRQGEGADTQYFGPGTRLTVL.

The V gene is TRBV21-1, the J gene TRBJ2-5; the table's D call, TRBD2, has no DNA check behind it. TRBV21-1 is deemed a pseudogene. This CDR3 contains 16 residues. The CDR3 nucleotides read TGTGCCAGTAAGCCGGATAGCGGGGGGGGGAAAGAGACCCAGTACTTC. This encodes CASKPDSGGGKETQYF.

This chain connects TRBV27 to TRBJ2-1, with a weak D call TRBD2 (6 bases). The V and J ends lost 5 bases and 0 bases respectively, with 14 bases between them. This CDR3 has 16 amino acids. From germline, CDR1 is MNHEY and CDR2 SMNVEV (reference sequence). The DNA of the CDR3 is TGTGCCAGCAGTCCGCCCAGCGGGTTCTCCTACAATGAGCAGTTCTTC. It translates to CASSPPSGFSYNEQFF.

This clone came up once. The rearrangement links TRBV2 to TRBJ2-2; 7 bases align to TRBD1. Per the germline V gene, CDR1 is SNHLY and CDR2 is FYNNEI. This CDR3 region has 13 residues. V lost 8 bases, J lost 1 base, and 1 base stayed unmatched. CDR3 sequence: CASGTENTGELFF. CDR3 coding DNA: TGTGCCAGCGGGACAGAGAACACCGGGGAGCTGTTTTTT. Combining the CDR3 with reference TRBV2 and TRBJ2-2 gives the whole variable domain EPEVTQTPSHQVTQMGQEVILRCVPISNHLYFYWYRQILGQKVEFLVSFYNNEISEKSEIFDDQFSVERPDGSNFTLKIRSTKLEDSAMYFCASGTENTGELFFGEGSRLTVL.

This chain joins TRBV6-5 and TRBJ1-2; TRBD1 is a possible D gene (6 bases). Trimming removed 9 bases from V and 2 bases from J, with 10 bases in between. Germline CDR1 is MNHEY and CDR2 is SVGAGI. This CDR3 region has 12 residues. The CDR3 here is CASKRGNYGYTF. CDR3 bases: TGTGCCAGTAAAAGGGGGAACTATGGCTACACCTTC.